The next 23 T cell receptor beta chains were all read from a single sample in a study of blood T cell repertoires in COVID-19. Produced via immunoSEQ multiplex PCR; TCRdb's table is partial and in-frame only. This sample yields under 60,000 clones, of which almost 85% are seen a single time; 3.5% belongs to the top ten. Sample: peripheral blood. The receptor source for this set is a man aged 55 to 70 with acute or convalescent COVID-19.

The chain employs TRBV15 and TRBJ1-5; D remains unclear. CDR3 length: 13 residues. Germline CDR1 and CDR2: LNHNV and YYDKDF (reference sequence). The V end lost 8 bases, the J end lost 6 bases, and 14 bases lay between the germline ends. As DNA, the CDR3 is TGTGCCACCGAGTCGGGGTGGGGTCAGCCCCAGCATTTT. It specifies CATESGWGQPQHF.

The genes are TRBV7-3 and TRBJ2-3; 8 nucleotides align to TRBD2. The trim removed 5 bases at V and 2 bases at J, leaving 9 bases unmatched. CDR1 and CDR2 from the germline V gene are SGHTA and FQGTGA. The CDR3 spans 16 residues. CDR3 residues: CASSTGGSGITDTQYF. Written as DNA, the CDR3 is TGTGCCAGCAGCACCGGGGGTAGCGGGATCACAGATACGCAGTATTTT. Full variable domain (remainder filled in from reference TRBV7-3 and TRBJ2-3): GAGVSQTPSNKVTEKGKYVELRCDPISGHTALYWYRQSLGQGPEFLIYFQGTGAADDSGLPNDRFFAVRPEGSVSTLKIQRTERGDSAVYLCASSTGGSGITDTQYFGPGTRLTVL.

The chain is built from TRBV5-5 and TRBJ1-2; D is unresolved. Trimming left V 4 bases short and J 0 bases short, with 16 bases between. Germline V gene sequence: CDR1 SGHKS, CDR2 YYEKEE (reference sequence). This CDR3 is built from 16 residues. The CDR3 coding sequence is TGTGCCAGCAGCCCGCTGGGTGCTGGAGCTAACTATGGCTACACCTTC. This encodes CASSPLGAGANYGYTF.

This clone was counted a few times. The chain uses TRBV5-6 and TRBJ1-6, with 7 bases that match TRBD1. This CDR3 region has 18 residues. The V and J ends lost 4 bases and 3 bases, in that order; junction bases with no gene match: 13. CDR1 and CDR2 (germline): SGHDT, YYEEEE. CDR3 sequence reads: CASSRGPLGSDYNSPLHF. The CDR3 DNA follows: TGTGCCAGCAGCAGGGGGCCTTTGGGCTCTGACTATAATTCACCCCTCCACTTT.

The CDR3 coding sequence is TGTGCCAGCAGCTCTATCATTACAGGGGGTATAGAGACCCAGTACTTC. Amino acids: CASSSIITGGIETQYF. The chain couples TRBV5-5 to TRBJ2-5; 8 bases agree with TRBD1. The germline gives CDR1 SGHKS, CDR2 YYEKEE (reference sequence). The J segment lost 4 bases and the V segment lost 3 bases, leaving 11 bases of the junction unmatched. The CDR3 totals 16 residues.

The V call is TRBV7-8, the J call TRBJ1-2, with D perhaps TRBD1 (5 bases). CDR3 length: 13 residues. V dropped 5 bases and J dropped 4 bases, with 11 bases sitting between them. Germline CDR1 and CDR2: SGHVS and FQNEAQ. CDR3 in DNA: TGTGCCAGCAGCCTCCGGGGGGGCTATGGCTACACCTTC. Amino acids: CASSLRGGYGYTF.

This chain connects TRBV13 to TRBJ2-2; 14 bases align to TRBD2. Germline loops: CDR1 PRHDT, CDR2 FYEKMQ (reference sequence). There are 20 residues in the CDR3. The V and J ends lost 5 bases and 0 bases, in that order; junction bases with no gene match: 11. CDR3 nucleotide sequence: TGTGCCAGCAGCCCGGGACTAGCGGGGGATGGGGACTCGAACACCGGGGAGCTGTTTTTT. This sequence encodes CASSPGLAGDGDSNTGELFF.

This chain uses TRBV24-1 with TRBJ2-7; possibly TRBD1 for D (6 bases). Germline V CDR1 and CDR2: KGHDR, SFDVKD. The CDR3 runs 14 residues. The V end was cut by 4 bases, the J end by 3 bases, with 12 bases between. CDR3 nucleotides: TGTGCCACCAGTGAAGGACAGCTCGGCTACGAGCAGTACTTC. Residues: CATSEGQLGYEQYF.

The V and J genes are TRBV6-5 and TRBJ1-2; TRBD1 might be the D (6 bases). CDR1 MNHEY and CDR2 SVGAGI come from the germline V gene. Trimming took 7 bases from V and 1 from J, leaving 16 bases between them. The CDR3 consists of 15 residues. The CDR3 DNA reads as TGTGCCAGCACCCTAAGGGAGGGGGGTAACTATGGCTACACCTTC. Its protein is CASTLREGGNYGYTF.

The rearrangement links TRBV6-6 to TRBJ1-6; 9 positions agree with TRBD1. The junction had 13 bases not matched to a gene; V was cut back by 5 bases and J by 5 bases. CDR1 is MNHNY, CDR2 SVGAGI, per germline (reference sequence). This CDR3 is built from 18 residues. The DNA for the CDR3 is TGTGCCAGCAGTCGCTCTGGACAGGGGAATAGTCATAATTCACCCCTCCACTTT. It specifies CASSRSGQGNSHNSPLHF.

The V and J genes are TRBV6-5 and TRBJ1-1; 8 bases align to TRBD1. Trimming at V came to 2 bases and at J to 0 bases, leaving 5 bases not matched to a gene. Germline V lookup: CDR1 MNHEY, CDR2 SVGAGI. This CDR3 comprises 16 residues. CDR3 coding DNA: TGTGCCAGCAGTTACATGGCAGGGGGCATGAACACTGAAGCTTTCTTT. Encoded protein: CASSYMAGGMNTEAFF.

V and J are TRBV6-6 and TRBJ1-1, with D hard to call. The CDR3 runs 11 residues. V was trimmed by 6 bases and J by 6 bases, leaving 8 bases between them. Germline V gene data show CDR1 as MNHNY and CDR2 as SVGAGI (reference sequence). The CDR3 DNA sequence: TGTGCCAGCAGGGGCGGGCCTGAAGCTTTCTTT. Translated: CASRGGPEAFF.

In this sample, this clone turned up once. The chain is built from TRBV9 and TRBJ2-3; possibly TRBD1 for D (6 bases). Germline CDR1 reads SGDLS; CDR2 reads YYNGEE. The CDR3 spans 16 residues. Trimming shortened V by 3 bases and J by 8 bases, and 22 bases separated the two germline ends. This chain's CDR3 is CASSETPGAFLGTQYF. For the CDR3, the DNA is TGTGCCAGCAGCGAGACCCCAGGGGCATTTCTGGGTACGCAGTATTTT. The entire variable domain, with the rest obtained from reference TRBV9 and TRBJ2-3, is as follows: DSGVTQTPKHLITATGQRVTLRCSPRSGDLSVYWYQQSLDQGLQFLIQYYNGEERAKGNILERFSAQQFPDLHSELNLSSLELGDSALYFCASSETPGAFLGTQYFGPGTRLTVL.

The chain employs TRBV6-2 or TRBV6-3 and TRBJ2-2; weak D call: TRBD1 (6 bases). V gave up 4 bases and J gave up 5 bases, with 8 bases separating them. The germline V gene encodes CDR1 MNHEY and CDR2 SVGEGT. This CDR3 spans 13 amino acids. The CDR3 nucleotides read TGTGCCAGCAGTTTTCAGGGGACCGGGGAGCTGTTTTTT. It yields the protein CASSFQGTGELFF.

The J gene is TRBJ2-5, the V gene TRBV7-9; the match to TRBD1 covers 7 bases. J lost 2 bases, V lost 5 bases, and 14 bases had no gene match. This CDR3 is built from 17 residues. Germline V gene data show CDR1 as SEHNR and CDR2 as FQNEAQ (reference sequence). The CDR3, as DNA: TGTGCCAGCAGCCCCCGGACAGGCAGTCTCCTTCAAGAGACCCAGTACTTC. Its protein product is CASSPRTGSLLQETQYF.

This chain connects TRBV29-1 to TRBJ1-6; the match to TRBD1 covers 8 bases. The CDR3 runs 14 residues. The trim removed 6 bases at V and 10 bases at J, leaving 11 bases unmatched. Germline V gene sequence: CDR1 SQVTM, CDR2 ANQGSEA. The CDR3 bases are TGCAGCGTCCAAGTCGGACAGGGAAACTCACCCCTCCACTTT. It codes for CSVQVGQGNSPLHF.

This chain uses TRBV7-2 with TRBJ1-6; D gene ambiguous. V was cut by 2 bases and J by 8 bases, with 7 bases left in between. This CDR3 is 13 amino acids long. Looked up from germline, CDR1 is SGHTA and CDR2 is FQGNSA. The CDR3 nucleotides are TGTGCCAGCAGCTTACTTGGAGATTCACCCCTCCACTTT. Amino acid sequence: CASSLLGDSPLHF.

This sequence joins TRBV27 and TRBJ2-7, with D tentatively TRBD2 (7 bases). There are 14 residues in the CDR3. Germline V lookup: CDR1 MNHEY, CDR2 SMNVEV (reference sequence). V lost 5 bases and J 3 bases, leaving 14 bases between the germline ends. The CDR3 nucleotides read TGTGCCAGCAGTCCCGGGGGGCAGATCTACGAGCAGTACTTC. Residues: CASSPGGQIYEQYF.

J is TRBJ1-2 and V is TRBV28, with D possibly TRBD1 on 5 matching bases. CDR3 size: 14 residues. The ends were cut back, 10 bases at V and 8 bases at J, with 23 bases in the middle. Germline V lookup: CDR1 MDHEN, CDR2 SYDVKM. CDR3 sequence reads: CATPERGRSEGYTF. The CDR3 DNA sequence: TGTGCCACGCCGGAAAGGGGAAGGTCGGAGGGCTACACCTTC.

V and J are TRBV6-6 and TRBJ1-5, with TRBD1 as a possible D gene (5 bases). CDR1 MNHNY and CDR2 SVGAGI come from the germline V gene (reference sequence). CDR3 size: 15 residues. The V and J ends lost 2 bases and 2 bases respectively, with 10 bases between them. The CDR3, as DNA: TGTGCCAGCAGTTACGGGGGGTCGGGCAATCAGCCCCAGCATTTT. This translates into CASSYGGSGNQPQHF.

V and J are TRBV9 and TRBJ1-3; D gene uncertain. The CDR3 length is 14 residues. Between the trimmed V and J ends, which lost 4 bases and 0 bases, there was a span of 8 bases. Germline CDR1 is SGDLS and CDR2 is YYNGEE. The CDR3, as DNA: TGTGCCAGCAGCAAGACACTCTCTGGAAACACCATATATTTT. Translated, it gives CASSKTLSGNTIYF.

The chain employs TRBV9 and TRBJ2-7, with 7 positions matching TRBD1. Germline V gene sequence: CDR1 SGDLS, CDR2 YYNGEE. V lost 0 bases, J lost 7 bases, and 7 bases stayed unmatched. The CDR3 is 14 residues long. CDR3 in DNA: TGTGCCAGCAGCGTAGGACAGGGACCCTTGGAGCAGTACTTC. The encoded protein is CASSVGQGPLEQYF.

The V and J genes are TRBV19 and TRBJ1-2; D may be TRBD1 (5 bases). Trimming took off 5 bases at V and 4 bases at J, with 14 bases between the two ends. Germline CDR1 is LNHDA and CDR2 is SQIVND (reference sequence). The CDR3 runs 14 residues. CDR3 loop: CASSPGQGGYGYTF. The CDR3 DNA follows: TGTGCCAGTAGTCCCGGCCAGGGCGGCTATGGCTACACCTTC.